This T cell receptor beta chain was captured by sequencing in a study of blood T cell repertoires in COVID-19 (dated by TCRdb to 2018 to 2021). At the level of the whole study: Samples from collaborators originated in the United States, Italy and Spain and spanned both the acute and convalescent phases of COVID-19. The material from the prospective study consisted of cDNA or gDNA derived from T cells, B-cell-depleted T cells, or PBMCs. Subjects who had been exposed to COVID-19, were actively infected with it, or had recovered from it provided the deeply sampled blood TCRbeta repertoires that made up the dataset. The samples were drawn from the first 160 participants of the ongoing ImmuneRACE study and from 950 to 1,500 subjects provided by 6 global collaborators. Where available, HLA class I and class II types were taken from metadata supplied by the sample provider and were not determined by assay-based typing. The repertoires were released in a freely available public database meant as a resource for research on the immune response to SARS-CoV-2. Sample metadata almost always included a de-identified subject ID, COVID-19 status, age in years and sex. Results the study describes overall, beyond this receptor: How much clinical and demographic metadata was included differed by source and by participant, and the metadata was provided uncurated.

The germline ends are 11 bases apart after V is trimmed by 1 base and J by 2 bases. From cysteine to phenylalanine, the CDR3 is 15 amino acids long. Solely the CDR3 DNA is kept, with 45 bases framed from the first base. The germline V gene (reference sequence) gives CDR1 as LNHDA and CDR2 as SQIVND. TCRbeta CDR3 regions were amplified from genomic DNA by means of the immunoSEQ Assay, a bias-controlled multiplex PCR. For the original study's pipeline: Within the assay, amplification of reference gene primers was used to estimate how many nucleated cells each sample contained. Sequence reads were collapsed and filtered to measure the absolute abundance of every unique TCRbeta CDR3 rearrangement. Productive Simpson clonality was computed per sample as the square root of Simpson's diversity index over productive rearrangements. The immuneACCESS repertoire file appears here via TCRdb, limited to in-frame rearrangements. These files lack a portion of the clones; in checked studies, under half of the deficit traces to unresolved V genes, and the cause of the others is not known. That table supplies the V and J calls and clone size; D and trimming were determined from the DNA. For this sample the table gives about 220,000 clones, of which 82% were detected only once. In total, the top ten clones hold about 3.3% of the sample.

The sample holds a few counts of this clone. It lacks a known antigen. Within one base of it there is no much larger clone, and no base qualities were kept. Participants in the prospective study were aged roughly 18 to 100 years, lived in about two dozen United States geographic areas, and enrolled through a virtual design. Cohort assignment in the prospective study relied on participant-reported clinical history from a screening survey and a study questionnaire. Recovered participants in ImmuneRACE Cohort 3 were defined as having two consecutive negative NP/OP PCR tests, clearance from a healthcare professional, or resolution of symptoms. In the prospective study, whole blood, serum and a nasopharyngeal or oropharyngeal swab were collected from each participant by mobile phlebotomists. Participants in the prospective study had the option to provide additional blood draws and questionnaires over a roughly 2-month period. Blood samples from the prospective study were shipped frozen or at room temperature prior to DNA extraction.

Recombination joined TRBV19 with TRBJ1-2; matching of 6 bases hints at TRBD1 as the D gene. This sequence was found in a woman aged 60-75 years who had recovered from COVID-19. Sequencing was done on a sample of PBMCs or T cells enriched from blood (not recorded which). The DNA reads as follows: TGTGCCAGTAGTATAGGGGACACAGGAAACTATGGCTACACCTTC. Its protein reads: CASSIGDTGNYGYTF.